Following are 10 T cell receptor beta chains from one sample sequenced in a study of radiotherapy plus CTLA-4 blockade in lung cancer. Sequencing was performed with immunoSEQ multiplex PCR; in TCRdb, only in-frame clones are kept and a portion is missing. The top ten clones hold 7% to 8.5% of a sample with roughly 71,000 clones, around 73% of them seen once. The sample in question was peripheral blood, obtained from a patient treated with radiotherapy plus ipilimumab. These receptors all stem from a human donor with non-small cell lung cancer who had a complete response to radiotherapy plus ipilimumab.

The rearrangement joins TRBV6-6 to TRBJ1-1; D uncertain. Trimming took 7 bases from V and 1 from J, leaving 10 bases between them. The CDR3 covers 13 residues. The germline CDR1 and CDR2 sequences are MNHNY and SVGAGI (reference sequence). CDR3 in DNA: TGTGCCAGCACCAACGGGAGGAACACTGAAGCTTTCTTT. This gives the protein CASTNGRNTEAFF.

In DNA form, the CDR3 reads TGCGCCAGCAGCTTGGATGGTGGGTCGCTAGCTTTCTTT. Translating gives CASSLDGGSLAFF. This chain connects TRBV5-1 to TRBJ1-1; no definite D call. Germline values: CDR1 SGHRS, CDR2 YFSETQ. The CDR3 is 13 amino acids. Trimming removed 0 bases from V and 10 bases from J, with 13 bases in between.

As DNA, the CDR3 is TGTGCCAGTAGTCCCTCGGGCCCGGGCCTAAAAAACATTCAGTACTTC. Protein product: CASSPSGPGLKNIQYF. V gene TRBV19 combines with J gene TRBJ2-4; D ambiguous. The length of the CDR3 is 16 residues. V lost 5 bases, J lost 4 bases, and 18 bases lay in between. CDR1 is LNHDA and CDR2 is SQIVND in the germline V gene (reference sequence). The full variable domain, completed using reference TRBV19 and TRBJ2-4, is DGGITQSPKYLFRKEGQNVTLSCEQNLNHDAMYWYRQDPGQGLRLIYYSQIVNDFQKGDIAEGYSVSREKKESFPLTVTSAQKNPTAFYLCASSPSGPGLKNIQYFGAGTRLSVL.

V and J are TRBV9 and TRBJ2-3, with 7 bases lining up with TRBD2. Germline assignment: CDR1 SGDLS and CDR2 YYNGEE. With 0 bases clipped from V and 2 bases from J, the junction kept 6 bases outside the gene matches. The CDR3 loop spans 16 amino acids. The CDR3 reads CASSVVGAGTTDTQYF. CDR3 sequence (DNA): TGTGCCAGCAGCGTAGTTGGAGCGGGAACCACAGATACGCAGTATTTT.

V usage is TRBV7-6 and J usage is TRBJ1-3; 8 bases map to TRBD1. Unmatched junction bases numbered 5, after V lost 4 bases and J lost 0 bases. The germline CDR1 and CDR2 sequences are SGHVS and FNYEAQ. The CDR3 contains 16 residues. The CDR3 loop reads CASSSRQGFSGNTIYF. The CDR3 region has the DNA TGTGCCAGCAGCTCTAGACAGGGGTTCTCTGGAAACACCATATATTTT.

The chain employs TRBV6-1 and TRBJ2-7, with D possibly being TRBD1 (5 bases). The V gene lost 2 bases and the J gene lost 2 bases, with 13 bases spanning the gap. The CDR3 has 15 residues. Germline CDR1 MNHNS, CDR2 SASEGT. CDR3 in DNA: TGTGCCAGCAGTGAAAGGTACAGGACACCCTACGAGCAGTACGTC. Its protein is CASSERYRTPYEQYV.

This clone was recorded only once. The rearrangement joins TRBV6-5 to TRBJ1-1; D perhaps matches TRBD1 (6 bases). Trimming took 10 bases from V and 2 from J, leaving 20 bases between them. The germline V gene has CDR1 MNHEY and CDR2 SVGAGI. CDR3 length: 15 amino acids. The CDR3 bases are TGTGCCATCCATCAGAATACAGGGACTAACACTGAAGCTTTCTTT. Translating it yields CAIHQNTGTNTEAFF.

Only one count was recorded for this clone. This chain joins TRBV4-1 and TRBJ2-2; D is possibly TRBD1 (6 bases). CDR1 MGHRA and CDR2 YSYEKL come from the germline V gene. Deletions cut 1 base from V and 0 bases from J, with 15 bases between. The CDR3 spans 18 residues. CDR3 in amino acids: CASSQASDSATNTGELFF. DNA of the CDR3: TGCGCCAGCAGCCAAGCCTCGGACAGCGCTACGAACACCGGGGAGCTGTTTTTT.

The sample holds a few counts of this clone. This chain links TRBV10-3 with TRBJ1-1; TRBD1 might be the D (5 bases). Deletions cut 4 bases from V and 1 base from J, with 10 bases between. CDR1 is ENHRY, CDR2 SYGVKD, per germline. There are 14 residues in the CDR3. CDR3 in amino acids: CAISVAGPNTEAFF. The CDR3 nucleotides read TGTGCCATCAGTGTCGCAGGGCCGAACACTGAAGCTTTCTTT.

The rearrangement uses TRBV5-4 and TRBJ2-1; 10 positions match TRBD2. This CDR3 has 14 residues. The junction had 3 bases not matched to a gene; V was cut back by 2 bases and J by 7 bases. Germline V gives CDR1 SGHNT, CDR2 YYREEE (reference sequence). CDR3 protein: CASSFLAGENEQFF. The CDR3 nucleotides read TGTGCCAGCAGCTTCCTAGCGGGAGAAAATGAGCAGTTCTTC.